The text below deals with one T cell receptor (beta chain). Its antigen remains unknown. Profiled with immunoSEQ multiplex PCR; TCRdb holds only in-frame clones, not every one. In the table there are tens of thousands of clones, around 90% of which are singletons. Blood was sampled at baseline, cycle 4 day 1, and cycle 7 day 1. The source of the sample is a study of OX40 agonist ivuxolimab in advanced cancers. Study-level information: Patients got intravenous ivuxolimab at 0.01 to 10 mg/kg every 2 weeks.

Study-level points and caveats: There were, on average, more expanded clones in CD8+ T cells than in CD4+.

With 5 bases removed from V and 1 base from J, the gap between germline ends came to 15 bases. The CDR3 is 16 residues long. Germline V gene lookup returns CDR1 MNHEY and CDR2 SMNVEV (reference sequence). The V gene is TRBV27, the J gene TRBJ1-5; possible D gene TRBD1, 5 bases. This sequence was found in an adult with an advanced solid tumor such as melanoma, head and neck, liver or kidney cancer. The sample here was CD4+ or CD8+ T cells sorted from blood, taken in a trial of the OX40 agonist ivuxolimab. The CDR3 DNA is TGTGCCAGCAGTCCCTCGGGCAGGGCGAGCAATCAGCCCCAGCATTTT. This gives the protein CASSPSGRASNQPQHF.